Reported below is one TCR beta chain. Its target is not known. Trimming left V 3 bases short and J 5 bases short, with 14 bases between. The CDR3 loop spans 14 amino acids. The V gene's germline CDR1 is SGDLS and CDR2 YYNGEE. The entry originates in a study of T cell repertoires in cytomegalovirus infection. At the level of the study: TCR beta signatures that were public indicated CMV infection and matching HLA type. General observations from the study: The response measured ex vivo was dominated by TCR beta clonotypes (HLA-C-restricted and CMV-specific). Summed frequency of shared TCR beta families picked out CMV carriers who also had the relevant HLA.

From the reads, TCRdb called clonotypes with MiXCR, one entry per CDR3 protein. The data contain some 940,000 distinct CDR3 sequences, roughly 30% of them singletons. The chain links TRBV9 to TRBJ1-1, with D possibly TRBD1 on 5 matching bases. Sample: cultured CD8+ T cells from PBMCs, taken from culture after CMV antigen stimulation. The TCR originated in a human donor in good health (CMV status not recorded). Some clones in this sample may be carry-over from other donors' samples. The CDR3 spells CASSAGAEQTEAFF. As DNA, the CDR3 is TGTGCCAGCAGCGCCGGGGCTGAGCAAACTGAAGCTTTCTTT.